The next 10 T cell receptor beta chains were all read from a single sample in a study of monozygotic twins with inflammatory bowel disease. TCRdb reanalyzed the 5' RACE reads and collapses them to one entry per CDR3 protein, without DNA. The sample table includes under 150,000 distinct CDR3 sequences. The sequenced material came from blood. These receptors came from a human donor with ulcerative colitis or Crohn's disease, or a healthy co-twin of an affected twin (not recorded which).

This chain links TRBV5-1 with TRBJ2-4; TCRdb's D call of TRBD1 is untestable without DNA. The CDR3 sequence is 15 residues long. Germline V gives CDR1 SGHRS, CDR2 YFSETQ. CDR3 in amino acids: CASSLGTGDSNIQYF.

The chain couples TRBV5-1 to TRBJ1-5. CDR1 and CDR2 (germline): SGHRS, YFSETQ. The CDR3 sequence is 15 residues long. CDR3 sequence: CASRWTVNSNQPQHF.

The chain couples TRBV12-3 or TRBV12-4 to TRBJ2-7; the TCRdb D gene call, TRBD2, has no DNA to confirm it. This CDR3 comprises 14 residues. The CDR3: CASSFSAGTYEQYF.

The rearrangement uses TRBV6-2 or TRBV6-3 and TRBJ1-5. CDR3 size: 14 residues. Germline V gene data show CDR1 as MNHEY and CDR2 as SVGEGT. The CDR3 region is CASGKEYSNQPQHF.

The chain links TRBV27 to TRBJ2-7. The germline CDR1 and CDR2 sequences are MNHEY and SMNVEV (reference sequence). The CDR3 totals 15 residues. Here the CDR3 reads CASSPVGYLSYEQYF.

The chain is built from TRBV20-1 and TRBJ2-7; the TRBD2 assignment by TCRdb is unverifiable without DNA. The CDR3 totals 13 residues. Germline CDR1 DFQATT, CDR2 SNEGSKA (reference sequence). The CDR3 region is CSASKRGLYEQYF.

The chain combines TRBV5-4 with TRBJ1-2. Germline CDR1 SGHNT, CDR2 YYREEE (reference sequence). The CDR3 runs 11 residues. The CDR3 protein is CASSLNYGYTF.

The chain carries TRBV18 and TRBJ2-7; lacking DNA, the TRBD1 call made by TCRdb goes unchecked. Germline V lookup: CDR1 KGHSH, CDR2 LQKENI. CDR3 length equals 17 residues. The CDR3 protein is CASSPQRDRQNSYEQYF.

The chain couples TRBV19 to TRBJ1-2; TCRdb gives TRBD1 as the D gene, but with no DNA this cannot be confirmed. Germline CDR1 is LNHDA and CDR2 is SQIVND (reference sequence). The CDR3 length is 15 residues. This chain's CDR3 is CAIEVPGAGNYGYTF.

V and J are TRBV7-3 and TRBJ2-1; the TCRdb call, TRBD1, lacks DNA for checking. CDR3 size: 14 residues. CDR1 and CDR2 from the germline V gene are SGHTA and FQGTGA. CDR3 sequence: CASSYPGQVNEQFF.